The rows below give T cell receptor beta chains drawn from one sample of a study of shared clonotypes between healthy human individuals. Libraries were prepared by immunoSEQ multiplex PCR; TCRdb keeps only in-frame clonotypes and omits some of them. The data show some 1 million clones, about 74% seen once. The sequenced material came from memory CD4+ T cells sorted from blood. These receptors were taken from a young man in good health. CDR3s include the opening cysteine and the closing phenylalanine or tryptophan. A D gene is named only where the DNA matches it firmly. Some rows have no size entry. The others give once, few or many, or a class for an expanded clone.

. | TRBJ1-1 | . | TRBV4-3 | TGCGCCAGCAGCCAAGAAGGAGTCACGGTAGCTTTCTTT | CASSQEGVTVAFF
. | TRBJ2-5 | . | TRBV25-1 | TGTGCCAGCAGTGAATTGGTCTTCGGGGGCCAAGAGACCCAGTACTTC | CASSELVFGGQETQYF
. | TRBJ2-1 | . | TRBV7-9 | TGTGCCAGCAGCTCCAGGGGCGGTGAGCAGTTCTTC | CASSSRGGEQFF
. | TRBJ2-5 | TRBD2 | TRBV6-1 | TGTGCCAGCAGTGACTCAGCGGGAGAAGAGACCCAGTACTTC | CASSDSAGEETQYF
. | TRBJ2-5 | TRBD2 | TRBV11-2 | TGTGCCAGCAGCTCAGGACTAGCGGGGGCGAGCTCCTACCAAGAGACCCAGTACTTC | CASSSGLAGASSYQETQYF
few | TRBJ1-2 | TRBD1 | TRBV11-1 | TGTGCCAGCAGCTTCGACAGGGACTATGGCTACACCTTC | CASSFDRDYGYTF
few | TRBJ2-7 | . | TRBV7-2 | TGTGCCAGCAGCTCCGGGACACCCTACGAGCAGTACTTC | CASSSGTPYEQYF
few | TRBJ1-6 | . | TRBV11-2 | TGTGCCAGCAGACCCACCCGGGGCGCAAATTCACCCCTCCACTTT | CASRPTRGANSPLHF
few | TRBJ1-3 | TRBD1 | TRBV5-1 | TGCGCCAGCAGCTTGGGGACAGGGAATGGAAACACCATATATTTT | CASSLGTGNGNTIYF
. | TRBJ1-2 | . | TRBV5-4 | TGTGCCAGCAGCATGGGGGCTTCCAGGGATCATGGCTACACCTTC | CASSMGASRDHGYTF
. | TRBJ2-7 | TRBD1 | TRBV5-4 | TGTGCCAGCAGCTATGGACAGGGGCGAGAGCAGTACTTC | CASSYGQGREQYF
. | TRBJ2-5 | . | TRBV5-1 | TGCGCCAGCAGCTTTGGTGCGTTGGAGACCCAGTACTTC | CASSFGALETQYF
. | TRBJ2-1 | . | TRBV15 | TGTGCCACCAGCAGCAGGGGTAGGAATGAGCAGTTCTTC | CATSSRGRNEQFF
. | TRBJ2-7 | . | TRBV2 | TGTGCCAGCAGGAGGACTCAGGCTGGGACCTACGAGCAGTACTTC | CASRRTQAGTYEQYF
. | TRBJ1-1 | TRBD1 | TRBV15 | TGTGCCACCAGCAGTCCAGGGGGCCACACTGAAGCTTTCTTT | CATSSPGGHTEAFF
. | TRBJ1-2 | TRBD1 | TRBV5-1 | TGCGCCAGCAGCCCCGGGGATACAGGGGCCTATGGCTACACCTTC | CASSPGDTGAYGYTF
few | TRBJ2-5 | TRBD1 | TRBV5-1 | TGCGCCAGCAGCCAAACGGGACAGGGAATGGAGACCCAGTACTTC | CASSQTGQGMETQYF
. | TRBJ2-7 | TRBD1 | TRBV6-1 | TGTGCCAGCGTGGGACAGCTGGCTTCCTACGAGCAGTACTTC | CASVGQLASYEQYF
. | TRBJ1-5 | . | TRBV21-1 | TGTGCCAGCAGCAAAAGGAGGTATGGGACAGGGATTCAGCCCCAGCATTTT | CASSKRRYGTGIQPQHF
. | TRBJ2-7 | . | TRBV7-2 | TGTGCCAGCAGCTTATCGGTAGGGGCCTACGAGCAGTACTTC | CASSLSVGAYEQYF
few | TRBJ1-6 | . | TRBV5-1 | TGCGCCAGCAGGCCGGGCTCCGGCTCCTATAATTCACCCCTCCACTTT | CASRPGSGSYNSPLHF
once | TRBJ1-3 | . | TRBV29-1 | TGCAGCGTTGAAGATGGGGTCTCTGGAAACACCATATATTTT | CSVEDGVSGNTIYF
. | TRBJ2-7 | . | TRBV28 | TGTGCCAGCATGACAGAACCTTACGAGCAGTACTTC | CASMTEPYEQYF
. | TRBJ2-7 | TRBD1 | TRBV7-8 | TGTGCCAGCAGCCCCAGGGGGACAGGGAAAAGCGAGCAGTACTTC | CASSPRGTGKSEQYF
. | TRBJ2-3 | . | TRBV11-2 | TGTGCCAGCAGCTTAGATGGCTCTCTCGATACGCAGTATTTT | CASSLDGSLDTQYF
. | TRBJ2-2 | . | TRBV27 | TGTGCCAGCAGTTCCAGAAAGTCAGGGGAGGCCGGGGAGCTGTTTTTT | CASSSRKSGEAGELFF
few | TRBJ1-1 | . | TRBV19 | TGTGCCAGTAGTAAAGCCCCGAACACTGAAGCTTTCTTT | CASSKAPNTEAFF
. | TRBJ2-1 | TRBD2 | TRBV11-2 | TGTGCCAGCAGCCTGGGACTAGCGGGAGCCCATGAGCAGTTCTTC | CASSLGLAGAHEQFF
. | TRBJ2-5 | . | TRBV6-5 | TGTGCCAGCAGTACTAGGAGGGGGGAGACCCAGTACTTC | CASSTRRGETQYF
few | TRBJ2-5 | . | TRBV6-5 | TGTGCCAGCAGCCGTGCGGGGAGGGAGACCCAGTACTTC | CASSRAGRETQYF
. | TRBJ2-3 | TRBD2 | TRBV27 | TGTGCCAGCAGCCCTATACTAGCGGCCCGGAATACGCAGTATTTT | CASSPILAARNTQYF
few | TRBJ1-2 | . | TRBV5-1 | TGCGCCAGCAGCTTTGGAATCTATGGCTACACCTTC | CASSFGIYGYTF
. | TRBJ2-1 | . | TRBV7-2 | TGTGCCAGCAGCCCGACAGTCAATGAGCAGTTCTTC | CASSPTVNEQFF
. | TRBJ2-3 | . | TRBV6-1 | TGTGCCAGCAGTGGGCCGTCAAGCCTTCCGACCCTGACAGATACGCAGTATTTT | CASSGPSSLPTLTDTQYF
. | TRBJ2-1 | TRBD2 | TRBV7-2 | TGTGCCAGCAGCTCTCTGCGGACTAGCGGGGGGGCCCGGGAGCAGTTCTTC | CASSSLRTSGGAREQFF
. | TRBJ1-5 | TRBD1 | TRBV5-1 | TGCGCCAGCAGCTTGGAGGGACAGGAAAATCAGCCCCAGCATTTT | CASSLEGQENQPQHF
. | TRBJ2-7 | . | TRBV4-3 | TGCGCCAGCAGCCAAGATCCGACAGGTAGCTCCTACGAGCAGTACTTC | CASSQDPTGSSYEQYF
. | TRBJ2-1 | . | TRBV6-6 | TGTGCCAGCAGTGAGCAGCCCAGGAATGAGCAGTTCTTC | CASSEQPRNEQFF
. | TRBJ2-7 | . | TRBV5-1 | TGCGCCAGCAGCTCCTCCCCGGGCTACGAGCAGTACTTC | CASSSSPGYEQYF
. | TRBJ2-6 | TRBD1 | TRBV19 | TGTGCCAGTAGTACAGGGGGCGCTGGGGCCAACGTCCTGACTTTC | CASSTGGAGANVLTF
. | TRBJ2-2 | TRBD2 | TRBV19 | TGTGCCAGTAGAGGGGCTAGCGGGGCCACCGGGGAGCTGTTTTTT | CASRGASGATGELFF
. | TRBJ2-5 | . | TRBV7-8 | TGTGCCAGCAGCTTAGGGACTCAAGAGACCCAGTACTTC | CASSLGTQETQYF
few | TRBJ1-6 | TRBD1 | TRBV7-9 | TGTGCCAGCAGCCTCTGGGACAGGGATAATTCACCCCTCCACTTT | CASSLWDRDNSPLHF
few | TRBJ2-1 | . | TRBV19 | TGTGCCAGTAGTATTCCCCAGATTAGTGAGCAGTTCTTC | CASSIPQISEQFF
. | TRBJ2-7 | TRBD1 | TRBV6-1 | TGTGCCAGCAAGAGGACAGGAGGTCGGGACGAGCAGTACTTC | CASKRTGGRDEQYF
. | TRBJ2-6 | . | TRBV10-3 | TGTGCCATCAGTGACCATCTGGGATCTGGGGCCAACGTCCTGACTTTC | CAISDHLGSGANVLTF
. | TRBJ2-5 | . | TRBV10-3 | TGTGCCACCCAGCCCTCGACAGGTACCCGGGAGACCCAGTACTTC | CATQPSTGTRETQYF
. | TRBJ1-3 | . | TRBV19 | TGTGCCAGTAGTATGGGGCAGACTGGAAACACCATATATTTT | CASSMGQTGNTIYF
once | TRBJ2-5 | . | TRBV6-1 | TGTGCCAGCAGTGAAACGGTCGTCGGACGACTGTACTTC | CASSETVVGRLYF
. | TRBJ1-2 | TRBD1 | TRBV7-2 | TGTGCCAGCAGCTCCTACCTTGTACAACAGGGGATGGGCTACACCTTC | CASSSYLVQQGMGYTF
once | TRBJ1-5 | . | TRBV6-6 | TGTGCCAGCAGTTACCTACTTGGCGCCCAGCATTTT | CASSYLLGAQHF